This T cell receptor beta chain was found in a study of chemoradiotherapy in HPV16-positive cancers. Data came from immunoSEQ multiplex PCR; TCRdb stores just in-frame clones and leaves some out. This sample has about 5,000 clones, with around 88% found just once. A remark on this clone: Its cognate antigen is unknown.

General study results and limits: For HPV16-positive patients, expanding HPV-responsive T cells associated with longer recurrence-free survival.

The V end was cut by 3 bases, the J end by 4 bases, with 16 bases between. This CDR3 region has 15 residues. Germline CDR1 and CDR2: SNHLY and FYNNEI. This clonotype was sampled from a human donor with HPV-associated anogenital cancer. The chain uses TRBV2 and TRBJ2-7; D is possibly TRBD2 (5 bases). The sample in question was blood, obtained from a patient who underwent chemoradiotherapy. This CDR3 is CASSDYAGLRYEQYF. For the CDR3, the DNA is TGTGCCAGCAGTGATTACGCCGGACTGAGGTACGAGCAGTACTTC.